This section outlines one TCR beta chain sequence together with its context. The antigen remains unidentified. Primed by a sample-barcoded 5' primer and a J-beta primer mix, a second PCR proceeded for about 6 to 11 cycles. TCRdb fed the 5' RACE reads into MiXCR, producing one record per CDR3 protein. The sample holds roughly 1,300,000 distinct CDR3 sequences, almost 60% seen once. In germline, CDR1 is SQVTM, CDR2 ANQGSEA. The CDR3 spans 11 residues. The ends lost 4 bases at V and 8 bases at J; junction bases unmatched: 3. The record originates from a study of blood T cells in healthy people across ages. Broader study findings: Higher diversity, along with more naive CD4+ cells, distinguished long-lived donors from aged donors.

Roughly 9.5 milliliters of peripheral blood were drawn from each donor into EDTA-treated tubes. The sequence was obtained from a young man in good health. The sample taken for sequencing was blood. This chain joins TRBV29-1 and TRBJ1-2; 8 bases are shared with TRBD1. CDR3 amino acids: CSVVRGQGYTF. The CDR3 bases are TGCAGCGTTGTCAGGGGGCAAGGCTACACCTTC.